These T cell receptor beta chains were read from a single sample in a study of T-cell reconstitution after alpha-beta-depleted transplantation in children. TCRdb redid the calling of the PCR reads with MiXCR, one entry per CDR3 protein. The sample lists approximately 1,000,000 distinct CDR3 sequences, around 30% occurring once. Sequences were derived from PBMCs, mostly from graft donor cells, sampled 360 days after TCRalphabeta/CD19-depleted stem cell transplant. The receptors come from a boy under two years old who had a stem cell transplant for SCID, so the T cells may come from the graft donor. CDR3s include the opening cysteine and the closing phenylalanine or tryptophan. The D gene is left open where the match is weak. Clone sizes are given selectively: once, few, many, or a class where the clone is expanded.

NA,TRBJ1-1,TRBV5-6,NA,TGTGCCAGCAGCTTCAGTTCTGCAGGGTGGGACACTGAAGCTTTCTTT,CASSFSSAGWDTEAFF
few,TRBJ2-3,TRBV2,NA,TGTGCCAGCGCAGATACGCAGTATTTT,CASADTQYF
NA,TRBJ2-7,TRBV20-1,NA,TGCAGTGCTACTGGGGCGGGCCCGAAGCAGTACTTC,CSATGAGPKQYF
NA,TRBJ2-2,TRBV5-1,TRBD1,TGCGCCAGCAGTCCGGGACAGCTAGCGAACACCGGGGAGCTGTTTTTT,CASSPGQLANTGELFF
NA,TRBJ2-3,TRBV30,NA,TGTGCCTGGAGGATTCGGGACCGCACAAATACGCAGTATTTT,CAWRIRDRTNTQYF
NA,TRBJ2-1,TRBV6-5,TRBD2,TGTGCCAGCAGTTACCATCTTGGACTAGCGGGTAACAATGAGCAGTTCTTC,CASSYHLGLAGNNEQFF
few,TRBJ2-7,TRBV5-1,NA,TGCGCCAGCAGCTTGCGATTGGGAGTGCGCGAGCAGTACTTC,CASSLRLGVREQYF
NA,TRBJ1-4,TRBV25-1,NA,TGTGCCAGCAGTGAGACAGCAGGGCTGTTTTTT,CASSETAGLFF
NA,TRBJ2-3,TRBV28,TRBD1,TGTGCCAGCAGTCTACCTGGGACAGGGGGCCAATCTGATACGCAGTATTTT,CASSLPGTGGQSDTQYF
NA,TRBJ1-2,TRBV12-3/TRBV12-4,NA,TGTGCCAGCAGTTTATCGGGAGGGAAAGACGATGGCTACACCTTC,CASSLSGGKDDGYTF
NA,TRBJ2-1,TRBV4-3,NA,TGCGCCAGCAGCCAAGATCGGCAGTCCCCCGGGGAGCAGTTCTTC,CASSQDRQSPGEQFF
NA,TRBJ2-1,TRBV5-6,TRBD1,TGTGCCAGCAGCTTCGGGACAGGGTTCCATGAGCAGTTCTTC,CASSFGTGFHEQFF
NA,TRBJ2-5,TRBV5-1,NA,TGCGCCAGCAGCCCGGGACCTCCTGTAGAGACCCAGTACTTC,CASSPGPPVETQYF
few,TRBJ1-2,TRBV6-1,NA,TGTGCCAGCAACCCCGTACAGAGGAGCTATGGCTACACCTTC,CASNPVQRSYGYTF
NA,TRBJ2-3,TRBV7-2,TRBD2,TGTGCCAGCAGCTTACCCACTCGACTAGCCGGAGATACGCAGTATTTT,CASSLPTRLAGDTQYF
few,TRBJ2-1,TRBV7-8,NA,TGTGCCAGCAGCCCCGAGGGGGGATCCTACAATGAGCAGTTCTTC,CASSPEGGSYNEQFF
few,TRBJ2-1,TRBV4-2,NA,TGTGCCAGCAGCCAAGAGGCCCTTGTGGTAGTCGTCTCGTTGCATGAGCAGTTCTTC,CASSQEALVVVVSLHEQFF